These 32 T cell receptor beta chains share one sample of origin, sequenced in a study of cytomegalovirus exposure and HLA in healthy donors. The PCR had 60 Vbeta and 13 Jbeta primers. Method: immunoSEQ multiplex PCR; TCRdb's copy keeps in-frame clones and lacks some. The table has about 120,000 clones, over 75% seen once. Sequenced: PBMCs. Receptors were obtained from a woman between 18 and 29 years old in good health and CMV-seronegative.

J is TRBJ2-1 and V is TRBV2; 7 bases match TRBD1. The V segment lost 7 bases and the J segment 1 base; nucleotides outside the gene matches: 4. Germline CDR1 and CDR2: SNHLY and FYNNEI. This CDR3 is built from 14 residues. CDR3 DNA sequence: TGTGCCAGCACTGACAGGGCTTCCTACAATGAGCAGTTCTTC. This codes for CASTDRASYNEQFF.

The chain couples TRBV5-1 to TRBJ1-2; 9 bases map to TRBD1. The germline gives CDR1 SGHRS, CDR2 YFSETQ. V lost 4 bases to trimming and J lost 1 base; unmatched junction nucleotides: 11. The CDR3 loop spans 17 amino acids. CDR3 protein: CASSPDPGQGFNYGYTF. CDR3 DNA sequence: TGCGCCAGCAGCCCTGATCCGGGACAGGGCTTTAACTATGGCTACACCTTC.

The chain combines TRBV7-9 with TRBJ2-1, with a weak D call TRBD2 (6 bases). This CDR3 is built from 13 residues. CDR1 and CDR2 (germline): SEHNR, FQNEAQ (reference sequence). V shed 5 bases and J shed 14 bases, with 19 bases lying between them. CDR3 in amino acids: CASSPRDSRTKFF. The CDR3 coding sequence is TGTGCCAGCAGCCCTAGGGACTCCCGTACGAAGTTCTTC.

The chain links TRBV6-6 to TRBJ2-7; TRBD1 aligns across 9 bases. The CDR3 is made up of 13 amino acids. Trimming at V came to 6 bases and at J to 2 bases, leaving 2 bases not matched to a gene. The germline V gene has CDR1 MNHNY and CDR2 SVGAGI (reference sequence). The CDR3 spells CASRGTGPYEQYF. In DNA, the CDR3 is TGTGCCAGCAGGGGGACAGGGCCCTACGAGCAGTACTTC.

This clone was observed a handful of times. This rearrangement joins TRBV5-4 to TRBJ1-2; no clear D gene. V was trimmed by 4 bases and J by 3 bases, leaving 13 bases between them. The V gene's germline CDR1 is SGHNT and CDR2 YYREEE (reference sequence). The CDR3 totals 14 residues. CDR3 sequence reads: CASSPEGRYYGYTF. DNA for the CDR3: TGTGCCAGCAGCCCAGAGGGCCGGTACTATGGCTACACCTTC.

The rearrangement uses TRBV6-5 and TRBJ1-4, with TRBD1 identical over 11 bases. Trimming cost V 5 bases and J 7 bases; bases outside gene matches: 6. In germline, CDR1 is MNHEY, CDR2 SVGAGI. The CDR3 is made up of 15 amino acids. The CDR3 spells CASSDWDRGSEKLFF. The CDR3 nucleotides read TGTGCCAGCAGTGACTGGGACAGGGGGAGTGAAAAACTGTTTTTT.

This clone has just a few counts. V usage is TRBV11-2 and J usage is TRBJ2-5; D is perhaps TRBD2 (6 bases). Looked up from germline, CDR1 is SGHAT and CDR2 is FQNNGV. The CDR3 contains 16 residues. Trimming left V 1 base short and J 1 base short, with 13 bases between. In DNA, the CDR3 is TGTGCCAGCAGCTTAGGGGGGGTGGGTAGCCAAGAGACCCAGTACTTC. It codes for CASSLGGVGSQETQYF. The complete variable domain, with remaining parts taken from reference TRBV11-2 and TRBJ2-5, reads EAGVAQSPRYKIIEKRQSVAFWCNPISGHATLYWYQQILGQGPKLLIQFQNNGVVDDSQLPKDRFSAERLKGVDSTLKIQPAKLEDSAVYLCASSLGGVGSQETQYFGPGTRLLVL.

The rearrangement joins TRBV6-1 to TRBJ2-2; D remains unclear. CDR1 MNHNS and CDR2 SASEGT come from the germline V gene. This CDR3 comprises 14 residues. V lost 1 base, J lost 4 bases, and 7 bases lay in between. This CDR3 reads CASSEGAFTGELFF. CDR3 in DNA: TGTGCCAGCAGTGAAGGGGCCTTCACCGGGGAGCTGTTTTTT.

The chain couples TRBV5-4 to TRBJ2-3, with TRBD2 as a possible D gene (5 bases). CDR1 is SGHNT, CDR2 YYREEE, per germline (reference sequence). The CDR3 length is 17 residues. Trimming removed 3 bases from V and 0 bases from J, with 17 bases in between. The CDR3 region has the DNA TGTGCCAGCAGCTCGGGCCCCTTAGCGCAGAGCACAGATACGCAGTATTTT. Translating gives CASSSGPLAQSTDTQYF.

V usage is TRBV18 and J usage is TRBJ1-1, with D unresolved. The CDR3 has 14 amino acids. Trimming stripped 4 bases from V and 2 bases from J, with 11 bases between. CDR1 is KGHSH and CDR2 is LQKENI in the germline V gene. For the CDR3, the DNA is TGTGCCAGCTCACTAACGGGAGACAACACTGAAGCTTTCTTT. Its protein product is CASSLTGDNTEAFF.

This clone has more than one count but fewer than ten. The V and J genes are TRBV11-2 and TRBJ2-7; 10 bases line up with TRBD1. The V gene's germline CDR1 is SGHAT and CDR2 FQNNGV. This CDR3 has 15 residues. Trimming took 0 bases from V and 4 from J; bases not matched to a gene: 3. CDR3: CASSLEPGQGYEQYF. DNA of the CDR3: TGTGCCAGCAGCTTAGAGCCGGGACAGGGGTACGAGCAGTACTTC.

The chain couples TRBV6-5 to TRBJ1-3; maybe TRBD1 (6 bases). The CDR3 is made up of 15 amino acids. Germline-derived CDR1 and CDR2 are MNHEY and SVGAGI. Trimming took off 5 bases at V and 1 base at J, with 12 bases between the two ends. CDR3 sequence: CASSRTGHSGNTIYF. CDR3 bases: TGTGCCAGCAGTAGAACAGGGCATTCTGGAAACACCATATATTTT.

The chain has TRBV14 and TRBJ2-1; 8 bases fit TRBD1. The CDR3 is made up of 14 amino acids. Germline V lookup: CDR1 SGHDN, CDR2 FVKESK. J lost 8 bases, V lost 4 bases, and 7 bases had no gene match. CDR3 coding DNA: TGTGCCAGCAGCCTCCTTTCACAGGGGGATGAGCAGTTCTTC. It is translated as CASSLLSQGDEQFF. Full variable domain (outside the CDR3, taken from reference TRBV14 and TRBJ2-1): EAGVTQFPSHSVIEKGQTVTLRCDPISGHDNLYWYRRVMGKEIKFLLHFVKESKQDESGMPNNRFLAERTGGTYSTLKVQPAELEDSGVYFCASSLLSQGDEQFFGPGTRLTVL.

J is TRBJ2-4 and V is TRBV4-2, with 11 positions matching TRBD2. Germline trimming cut 4 bases from V and 2 bases from J; bases unmatched to any gene: 10. Germline values: CDR1 LGHNA, CDR2 YNFKEQ. CDR3 size: 18 residues. CDR3 sequence reads: CASSPRLAGRVTKNIQYF. For the CDR3, the DNA is TGTGCCAGCAGCCCCAGACTAGCGGGGAGAGTGACCAAAAACATTCAGTACTTC.

The V call is TRBV4-1, the J call TRBJ1-3; no definite D call. The CDR3 extends over 15 amino acids. Germline V gives CDR1 MGHRA, CDR2 YSYEKL. Between the trimmed V and J ends, which lost 0 bases and 3 bases, there was a span of 9 bases. For the CDR3, the DNA is TGCGCCAGCAGCCAAGATGAGCTCGGTGGAAACACCATATATTTT. This encodes CASSQDELGGNTIYF.

CDR3 DNA sequence: TGTGCCAGCAGCTTCGGGGAGACCCAGTACTTC. Translated, it gives CASSFGETQYF. The V and J genes are TRBV5-4 and TRBJ2-5; unclear D gene. Germline CDR1 reads SGHNT; CDR2 reads YYREEE (reference sequence). This CDR3 spans 11 amino acids. The ends were cut back, 2 bases at V and 5 bases at J, with 4 bases in the middle.

This clone was seen a few times. The J gene is TRBJ2-3, the V gene TRBV7-2, with 7 positions matching TRBD1. The V segment lost 1 base and the J segment 7 bases; nucleotides outside the gene matches: 2. The CDR3 sequence is 13 residues long. Germline CDR1 and CDR2: SGHTA and FQGNSA. In nucleotides, the CDR3 is TGTGCCAGCAGCTTAGTGGGACAGAATACGCAGTATTTT. Translation gives CASSLVGQNTQYF.

The chain carries TRBV7-8 and TRBJ1-2, with D possibly matching TRBD1 (5 bases). This CDR3 region has 13 residues. Deletions cut 5 bases from V and 4 bases from J, with 11 bases between. Germline CDR1 is SGHVS and CDR2 is FQNEAQ. This CDR3 reads CASSDQGFYGYTF. In nucleotides, the CDR3 is TGTGCCAGCAGCGATCAGGGATTCTATGGCTACACCTTC. Full variable domain (remainder filled in from reference TRBV7-8 and TRBJ1-2): GAGVSQSPRYKVAKRGQDVALRCDPISGHVSLFWYQQALGQGPEFLTYFQNEAQLDKSGLPSDRFFAERPEGSVSTLKIQRTQQEDSAVYLCASSDQGFYGYTFGSGTRLTVV.

The CDR3 coding sequence is TGTGCCAGCAGCCGACAGGCAACTAATGAAAAACTGTTTTTT. Encoded protein: CASSRQATNEKLFF. This sequence joins TRBV7-2 and TRBJ1-4, with D tentatively TRBD1 (6 bases). Per germline, CDR1 SGHTA and CDR2 FQGNSA. Trimming cost V 5 bases and J 0 bases, with 7 bases left between them. The CDR3 has 14 amino acids.

The chain uses TRBV2 and TRBJ2-2; TRBD2 aligns across 8 bases. Germline V CDR1 and CDR2: SNHLY, FYNNEI. The CDR3 contains 15 residues. V lost 5 bases and J lost 0; bases outside the gene matches: 2. The CDR3 nucleotides read TGTGCCAGCAGTAGGACTAGCCCGAACACCGGGGAGCTGTTTTTT. Its protein is CASSRTSPNTGELFF.

The genes are TRBV6-1 and TRBJ2-5; 7 bases align to TRBD2. Germline values: CDR1 MNHNS, CDR2 SASEGT. V shed 4 bases and J 4 bases; nucleotides not matched to a gene: 12. CDR3 length: 16 residues. The CDR3 region is CASSGSIGSGVETQYF. CDR3 sequence (DNA): TGTGCCAGCAGTGGGTCGATTGGGAGCGGGGTAGAGACCCAGTACTTC.

CDR3 residues: CASRRGQGGYGYTF. The CDR3 DNA is TGTGCCAGCAGACGAGGACAGGGAGGATATGGCTACACCTTC. The chain is built from TRBV5-8 and TRBJ1-2, with 8 nucleotides matching TRBD1. J was trimmed by 5 bases and V by 5 bases; bases with no gene match: 8. Germline-derived CDR1 and CDR2 are SGHTS and YDEGEE. The CDR3 spans 14 residues.

The V and J genes are TRBV5-6 and TRBJ2-5, with D perhaps TRBD2 (5 bases). The CDR3 spans 16 residues. Germline V lookup: CDR1 SGHDT, CDR2 YYEEEE. Trimming took off 2 bases at V and 5 bases at J, with 19 bases between the two ends. CDR3 DNA: TGTGCCAGCAGCTTTACCGGGATCCGGAGTTGGGAGACCCAGTACTTC. It encodes CASSFTGIRSWETQYF.

The J gene is TRBJ2-7, the V gene TRBV6-5, with 10 bases lining up with TRBD1. Trimming removed 5 bases from V and 2 bases from J; junction bases left unmatched: 6. Germline V gives CDR1 MNHEY, CDR2 SVGAGI. The CDR3 sequence is 15 residues long. The CDR3 bases are TGTGCCAGCAGTGTGCCGGGACAGGGGACCTACGAGCAGTACTTC. Translating it yields CASSVPGQGTYEQYF.

This clone has just a few counts. This chain connects TRBV9 to TRBJ1-1; no clear D. The germline V and J ends were trimmed by 0 bases and 4 bases, with 13 bases remaining between them. Germline CDR1 SGDLS, CDR2 YYNGEE. CDR3 length: 15 residues. DNA for the CDR3: TGTGCCAGCAGCGTAGGTGACATCGGGGTCACTGAAGCTTTCTTT. Translated: CASSVGDIGVTEAFF.

The chain carries TRBV7-3 and TRBJ2-1; 7 bases map to TRBD1. V shed 5 bases, J shed 1 base, and the junction held 5 bases outside the gene matches. The CDR3 has 15 amino acids. CDR1 is SGHTA and CDR2 is FQGTGA in the germline V gene. The CDR3 nucleotides are TGTGCCAGCAGCCTTGGGACAGTATCCTACAATGAGCAGTTCTTC. Residues: CASSLGTVSYNEQFF.

The chain uses TRBV28 and TRBJ2-7; 9 positions match TRBD2. With V trimmed by 4 bases and J by 1 base, 2 bases remained unmatched. Germline loops: CDR1 MDHEN, CDR2 SYDVKM. This CDR3 comprises 14 residues. The CDR3 region is CASSSSGTSYEQYF. Written as DNA, the CDR3 is TGTGCCAGCAGTTCTAGCGGGACTTCCTACGAGCAGTACTTC.

V and J are TRBV7-8 and TRBJ2-7; the match to TRBD2 covers 9 bases. V lost 6 bases, J lost 2 bases, and 8 bases stayed unmatched. The CDR3 is 15 residues long. CDR1 and CDR2 (germline): SGHVS, FQNEAQ. Here the CDR3 DNA reads TGTGCCAGCAGTTATAGCGGGAGAAGCGCCTACGAGCAGTACTTC. Translating it yields CASSYSGRSAYEQYF. Filled out from reference TRBV7-8 and TRBJ2-7, the complete variable domain reads GAGVSQSPRYKVAKRGQDVALRCDPISGHVSLFWYQQALGQGPEFLTYFQNEAQLDKSGLPSDRFFAERPEGSVSTLKIQRTQQEDSAVYLCASSYSGRSAYEQYFGPGTRLTVT.

The chain recombines TRBV7-9 with TRBJ2-1, with D unresolved. CDR3 length: 19 residues. The germline V gene encodes CDR1 SEHNR and CDR2 FQNEAQ (reference sequence). The ends were cut back, 0 bases at V and 4 bases at J, with 22 bases in the middle. The CDR3 protein is CASSLALVVGASVYNEQFF. As DNA, the CDR3 is TGTGCCAGCAGCTTAGCGCTAGTCGTTGGAGCCTCCGTTTACAATGAGCAGTTCTTC.

This clone has just a few counts. V usage is TRBV29-1 and J usage is TRBJ2-5; D gene uncertain. The CDR3 contains 11 residues. Looked up from germline, CDR1 is SQVTM and CDR2 is ANQGSEA. V gave up 4 bases and J gave up 5 bases, with 8 bases separating them. As DNA, the CDR3 is TGCAGCGTTGTAAAAATGGAGACCCAGTACTTC. Amino acid sequence: CSVVKMETQYF.

CDR3 sequence (DNA): TGCGCCAGCTCCCCACCCGGACTAGCGGGAGCTAGTGAGCAGTTCTTC. Protein sequence: CASSPPGLAGASEQFF. The chain recombines TRBV5-1 with TRBJ2-1; 13 bases line up with TRBD2. This CDR3 is built from 16 residues. The junction had 13 bases not matched to a gene; V was cut back by 7 bases and J by 9 bases. Per the germline V gene, CDR1 is SGHRS and CDR2 is YFSETQ.

The CDR3 DNA reads TGCGCCAGCAGCCAAGATCGGGGGACAGTGTATAATTCACCCCTCCACTTT. This sequence encodes CASSQDRGTVYNSPLHF. The chain combines TRBV4-1 with TRBJ1-6; 7 bases match TRBD1. With V trimmed by 0 bases and J by 4 bases, 6 bases remained unmatched. Germline loops: CDR1 MGHRA, CDR2 YSYEKL. This CDR3 comprises 17 residues.